Listed here are 22 T cell receptor beta chains from one sample, sequenced in a study of T cell changes during pregnancy in multiple sclerosis. Using immunoSEQ multiplex PCR, the repertoire was profiled, and TCRdb retains in-frame clones only, with some absent. The sample contains approximately 60,000 clones, 91% of which appear only once. The specimen was peripheral blood, collected before pregnancy. These receptors were collected from a female donor with multiple sclerosis, enrolled in a pregnancy study.

The chain couples TRBV11-2 to TRBJ1-1; 10 nucleotides agree with TRBD1. Germline CDR1 reads SGHAT; CDR2 reads FQNNGV. The CDR3 spans 14 residues. V shed 5 bases and J 5 bases; nucleotides not matched to a gene: 5. In nucleotides, the CDR3 is TGTGCCAGCAGCCCTGACAGGGGGCGTACTGAAGCTTTCTTT. It encodes CASSPDRGRTEAFF.

J is TRBJ2-7 and V is TRBV6-1; perhaps TRBD1 as D (6 bases). The CDR3 has 15 residues. The V end lost 0 bases, the J end lost 6 bases, and 15 bases lay between the germline ends. Germline CDR1 is MNHNS and CDR2 is SASEGT. Here the CDR3 reads CASSEAVRGLGEQYF. Here the CDR3 DNA reads TGTGCCAGCAGTGAAGCTGTCAGGGGTCTGGGCGAGCAGTACTTC.

The chain couples TRBV5-4 to TRBJ1-1, with D possibly TRBD1 on 5 matching bases. The CDR3 is 15 amino acids. The germline V gene encodes CDR1 SGHNT and CDR2 YYREEE (reference sequence). Trimming stripped 1 base from V and 4 bases from J, with 14 bases between. The CDR3 loop reads CASSLMQGGVTEAFF. In DNA form, the CDR3 reads TGTGCCAGCAGCTTGATGCAGGGTGGGGTCACTGAAGCTTTCTTT.

The chain carries TRBV5-8 and TRBJ1-1; weak D call: TRBD1 (6 bases). The CDR3 is made up of 13 amino acids. Trimming shortened V by 3 bases and J by 7 bases, and 13 bases separated the two germline ends. Germline-derived CDR1 and CDR2 are SGHTS and YDEGEE. The CDR3 bases are TGTGCCAGCAGCTACCGACAGGTTGGTGAAGCTTTCTTT. Amino acid sequence: CASSYRQVGEAFF. The full variable domain, with the rest looked up from reference TRBV5-8 and TRBJ1-1, is EAGVTQSPTHLIKTRGQQATLRCSPISGHTSVYWYQQALGLGLQFLLWYDEGEERNRGNFPPRFSGRQFPNYSSELNVNALELEDSALYLCASSYRQVGEAFFGQGTRLTVV.

This chain uses TRBV5-4 with TRBJ1-1, with D perhaps TRBD1 (5 bases). Germline V CDR1 and CDR2: SGHNT, YYREEE (reference sequence). Trimming left V 4 bases short and J 5 bases short, with 30 bases between. The CDR3 is 19 residues long. The CDR3 here is CASSAGGVVGVKIYTEAFF. The CDR3 DNA reads TGTGCCAGCAGCGCGGGGGGGGTGGTAGGGGTAAAGATTTATACTGAAGCTTTCTTT.

The CDR3 DNA reads TGTGCCAGCAGCGCCCGAACCGGGACAGGGAGGTTTGAAAAACTGTTTTTT. The encoded protein is CASSARTGTGRFEKLFF. This chain joins TRBV11-1 and TRBJ1-4; 9 bases line up with TRBD1. Germline CDR1 SGHAT, CDR2 FQDESV (reference sequence). The V and J ends lost 5 bases and 7 bases, in that order; junction bases with no gene match: 14. The CDR3 loop spans 17 amino acids.

V is TRBV7-3 and J is TRBJ2-1, with 10 nucleotides matching TRBD2. The V gene end was trimmed by 0 bases and the J gene end by 10 bases; junction bases not matched to a gene: 3. The CDR3 contains 14 residues. Per germline, CDR1 SGHTA and CDR2 FQGTGA. The CDR3 reads CASSLTAGGPEQFF. Here the CDR3 DNA reads TGTGCCAGCAGCTTAACAGCGGGGGGGCCGGAGCAGTTCTTC.

The chain is built from TRBV14 and TRBJ1-4, with 9 bases lining up with TRBD1. Germline V gene data show CDR1 as SGHDN and CDR2 as FVKESK. The CDR3 contains 15 residues. V gave up 3 bases and J gave up 8 bases; unmatched junction bases: 7. The CDR3 is CASSHKQGAGEKLFF. DNA of the CDR3: TGTGCCAGCAGCCATAAACAGGGGGCTGGAGAAAAACTGTTTTTT. Based on the CDR3 plus reference TRBV14 and TRBJ1-4, the full variable domain is EAGVTQFPSHSVIEKGQTVTLRCDPISGHDNLYWYRRVMGKEIKFLLHFVKESKQDESGMPNNRFLAERTGGTYSTLKVQPAELEDSGVYFCASSHKQGAGEKLFFGSGTQLSVL.

The chain links TRBV9 to TRBJ2-5; 10 nucleotides align to TRBD1. The CDR3 loop spans 19 amino acids. Per the germline V gene, CDR1 is SGDLS and CDR2 is YYNGEE. V shed 3 bases, J shed 6 bases, and the junction held 20 bases outside the gene matches. CDR3 in amino acids: CASSGGAPDPGQGLQTQYF. CDR3 bases: TGTGCCAGCAGCGGGGGGGCCCCCGACCCGGGACAGGGGTTGCAGACCCAGTACTTC. Variable domain in full (rest from reference TRBV9 and TRBJ2-5): DSGVTQTPKHLITATGQRVTLRCSPRSGDLSVYWYQQSLDQGLQFLIQYYNGEERAKGNILERFSAQQFPDLHSELNLSSLELGDSALYFCASSGGAPDPGQGLQTQYFGPGTRLLVL.

V usage is TRBV6-1 and J usage is TRBJ1-1; TRBD1 aligns across 9 bases. Per the germline V gene, CDR1 is MNHNS and CDR2 is SASEGT. Trimming cost V 6 bases and J 11 bases; bases outside gene matches: 4. The CDR3 length is 11 residues. CDR3 bases: TGTGCCAGCAGCCCGGACAGGGGCGCTTTCTTT. Translating it yields CASSPDRGAFF.

V and J are TRBV19 and TRBJ2-1; 7 bases are a match to TRBD1. CDR1 is LNHDA and CDR2 is SQIVND in the germline V gene (reference sequence). This CDR3 region has 15 residues. V lost 5 bases, J lost 3 bases, and 7 bases stayed unmatched. CDR3 coding DNA: TGTGCCAGTAGTCCGCGACAGGGAGTCTACAATGAGCAGTTCTTC. It yields the protein CASSPRQGVYNEQFF.

CDR3 region: CASSLEGQGYEQYF. The DNA for the CDR3 is TGTGCCAGCAGCCTAGAGGGACAGGGGTACGAGCAGTACTTC. The V call is TRBV4-2, the J call TRBJ2-7; 10 bases map to TRBD1. Per germline, CDR1 LGHNA and CDR2 YNFKEQ. The CDR3 has 14 residues. V lost 4 bases and J lost 4; bases outside the gene matches: 4.

The rearrangement joins TRBV15 to TRBJ1-5; 7 bases are shared with TRBD1. This CDR3 region has 16 residues. V was clipped by 1 base and J by 3 bases; unmatched bases: 6. Per the germline V gene, CDR1 is LNHNV and CDR2 is YYDKDF (reference sequence). CDR3 bases: TGTGCCACCAGCAGAGGTACCGACAGGGCCAATCAGCCCCAGCATTTT. Protein sequence: CATSRGTDRANQPQHF.

The rearrangement uses TRBV7-2 and TRBJ2-3; the match to TRBD2 covers 7 bases. CDR1 and CDR2 (germline): SGHTA, FQGNSA. V dropped 2 bases and J dropped 0; count of bases not matched to a gene: 5. This CDR3 region has 16 residues. The CDR3 DNA reads TGTGCCAGCAGCTTATGGGCGGGGGTGAGCACAGATACGCAGTATTTT. Amino acid sequence: CASSLWAGVSTDTQYF.

The V gene is TRBV5-4, the J gene TRBJ1-1; no definite D call. The length of the CDR3 is 13 residues. Germline CDR1 and CDR2: SGHNT and YYREEE (reference sequence). V dropped 0 bases and J dropped 10 bases, with 13 bases sitting between them. In DNA, the CDR3 is TGTGCCAGCAGCTTGGTGCGGGAAGCTCCAGCTTTCTTT. Translating it yields CASSLVREAPAFF.

The chain carries TRBV5-6 and TRBJ2-7; 8 bases agree with TRBD1. This CDR3 is built from 17 residues. Germline V gene lookup returns CDR1 SGHDT and CDR2 YYEEEE. V shed 4 bases and J 4 bases; nucleotides not matched to a gene: 16. The CDR3, as DNA: TGTGCCAGCAGCCTGAAAGGGTTTGGACAGGGAGCTTACGAGCAGTACTTC. Its translation: CASSLKGFGQGAYEQYF.

The gene calls are TRBV9 and TRBJ2-3; D unclear. CDR3 length: 16 residues. Germline-derived CDR1 and CDR2 are SGDLS and YYNGEE. Trimming removed 0 bases from V and 2 bases from J, with 13 bases in between. The CDR3 DNA reads TGTGCCAGCAGCGTAGTTGGGCGTGGGTTCACAGATACGCAGTATTTT. It encodes CASSVVGRGFTDTQYF.

The CDR3 coding sequence is TGTGCCAGCAGCGTAGGGCGAGGGTTAGGCGGGAATGAAAAACTGTTTTTT. It codes for CASSVGRGLGGNEKLFF. The chain has TRBV9 and TRBJ1-4; D gene ambiguous. The CDR3 covers 17 residues. Deletions cut 0 bases from V and 5 bases from J, with 17 bases between. Looked up from germline, CDR1 is SGDLS and CDR2 is YYNGEE.

V and J are TRBV7-8 and TRBJ1-6; TRBD1 is a possible D gene (5 bases). CDR3 size: 14 residues. CDR1 and CDR2 from the germline V gene are SGHVS and FQNEAQ. Deletions cut 6 bases from V and 0 bases from J, with 6 bases between. CDR3 coding DNA: TGTGCCAGCAGTGACAGCTCCTATAATTCACCCCTCCACTTT. Its translation is CASSDSSYNSPLHF.

V gene TRBV25-1 combines with J gene TRBJ2-7; D is perhaps TRBD1 (5 bases). Trimming left V 6 bases short and J 7 bases short, with 22 bases between. The CDR3 extends over 15 amino acids. CDR1 is MGHDK and CDR2 is SYGVNS in the germline V gene. In DNA form, the CDR3 reads TGTGCCAGCAGCGTAAGGACACCTGGGATTTTAGAGCAGTACTTC. Translating gives CASSVRTPGILEQYF.

V usage is TRBV5-8 and J usage is TRBJ2-3; 7 bases are a match to TRBD1. Per germline, CDR1 SGHTS and CDR2 YDEGEE. The junction had 5 bases not matched to a gene; V was cut back by 2 bases and J by 2 bases. The CDR3 has 15 residues. CDR3 in amino acids: CASSLQGRPTDTQYF. The CDR3 DNA sequence: TGTGCCAGCAGCTTACAGGGGCGCCCCACAGATACGCAGTATTTT. Drawing the rest from reference TRBV5-8 and TRBJ2-3, the complete variable domain is EAGVTQSPTHLIKTRGQQATLRCSPISGHTSVYWYQQALGLGLQFLLWYDEGEERNRGNFPPRFSGRQFPNYSSELNVNALELEDSALYLCASSLQGRPTDTQYFGPGTRLTVL.

This sequence joins TRBV5-1 and TRBJ2-5; TRBD2 is a possible D gene (6 bases). Germline CDR1 is SGHRS and CDR2 is YFSETQ. CDR3 length equals 13 residues. V was cut by 0 bases and J by 5 bases, with 8 bases left in between. The CDR3 protein is CASSLGAGETQYF. In DNA, the CDR3 is TGCGCCAGCAGCTTGGGGGCGGGGGAGACCCAGTACTTC.